Following are 22 T cell receptor beta chains from one sample sequenced in a study of Ad26.COV2.S vaccination and SARS-CoV-2 variants. Repertoires were generated with immunoSEQ multiplex PCR, while TCRdb's copy carries only in-frame clones and drops some. Of under 95,000 clones in the sample, under 90% are singletons; the top ten hold approximately 15%. Source: peripheral blood, taken after recovery from COVID-19. These receptors were taken from a human donor who had recovered from COVID-19.

The chain combines TRBV2 with TRBJ1-6; D not resolved. Germline CDR1 is SNHLY and CDR2 is FYNNEI. The CDR3 is 19 residues long. The V end was cut by 7 bases, the J end by 1 base, with 23 bases between. The CDR3 bases are TGTGCCAGCAATCACCGTCTCTCACTCGCAAGTTCCTATAATTCACCCCTCCACTTT. This gives the protein CASNHRLSLASSYNSPLHF.

As for this clone: Additional DNA sequences in this sample encode the identical CDR3. V usage is TRBV5-1 and J usage is TRBJ2-7, with 8 nucleotides matching TRBD1. The J segment lost 6 bases and the V segment lost 4 bases, leaving 15 bases of the junction unmatched. CDR1 and CDR2 from the germline V gene are SGHRS and YFSETQ. The CDR3 has 16 amino acids. The CDR3 DNA follows: TGCGCCAGCAGCGGTGAGACAGGGGAGCTACTACGCGAGCAGTACTTC. Its translation is CASSGETGELLREQYF.

In DNA form, the CDR3 reads TGTGCCAGCAGCGATGGGGTCAGCGATGGGACCCAGTACTTC. Translation gives CASSDGVSDGTQYF. The V call is TRBV7-3, the J call TRBJ2-5; unclear D gene. Germline V gives CDR1 SGHTA, CDR2 FQGTGA. V lost 5 bases and J lost 7, with 17 bases in between. The CDR3 loop spans 14 amino acids.

This rearrangement joins TRBV7-2 to TRBJ2-1, with 7 bases lining up with TRBD2. The CDR3 length is 14 residues. V shed 5 bases, J shed 3 bases, and the junction held 4 bases outside the gene matches. Germline lookup yields CDR1 SGHTA and CDR2 FQGNSA. The CDR3, as DNA: TGTGCCAGCAGCACAAGCGGGAACTACAATGAGCAGTTCTTC. Amino acids: CASSTSGNYNEQFF.

The J gene is TRBJ2-5, the V gene TRBV6-2 or TRBV6-3; no reliable D call. Trimming left V 5 bases short and J 2 bases short, with 15 bases between. Germline V gene lookup returns CDR1 MNHEY and CDR2 SVGEGT. The CDR3 is 15 residues long. The CDR3 loop is CASSALVVEQETQYF. In DNA, the CDR3 is TGTGCCAGCAGTGCATTGGTTGTGGAACAAGAGACCCAGTACTTC.

Only one count was recorded for this clone. The chain recombines TRBV18 with TRBJ2-7; 7 bases fit TRBD1. Germline CDR1 and CDR2: KGHSH and LQKENI. This CDR3 has 14 amino acids. J gave up 2 bases and V 6 bases, and 7 bases lay outside the gene matches. The CDR3 region is CASSSRDRAYEQYF. CDR3 DNA: TGTGCCAGCTCGAGTCGGGACAGAGCCTACGAGCAGTACTTC.

The chain recombines TRBV15 with TRBJ1-4; 7 positions match TRBD1. Germline CDR1 is LNHNV and CDR2 is YYDKDF (reference sequence). V dropped 9 bases and J dropped 12; count of bases not matched to a gene: 7. This CDR3 comprises 11 residues. CDR3 nucleotides: TGTGCCACTGAAGGGACAGACGAACTGTTTTTT. It codes for CATEGTDELFF.

The rearrangement links TRBV27 to TRBJ1-5; D unclear. The CDR3 extends over 14 amino acids. Germline CDR1 is MNHEY and CDR2 is SMNVEV (reference sequence). V lost 0 bases and J lost 3, with 6 bases in between. The CDR3 DNA is TGTGCCAGCAGTTTATCTAGGAACAATCAGCCCCAGCATTTT. Translated, it gives CASSLSRNNQPQHF.

The rearrangement joins TRBV7-9 to TRBJ2-2; D is uncertain. In germline, CDR1 is SEHNR, CDR2 FQNEAQ (reference sequence). This CDR3 has 13 residues. Trimming pared 5 bases from V and 2 bases from J, leaving 6 bases between. The CDR3 here is CASSPFNTGELFF. CDR3 DNA: TGTGCCAGCAGCCCCTTTAACACCGGGGAGCTGTTTTTT.

This clone has only a few counts. V gene TRBV5-8 combines with J gene TRBJ1-5, with 11 bases lining up with TRBD1. Germline trimming cut 3 bases from V and 7 bases from J; bases unmatched to any gene: 6. The CDR3 runs to 15 residues. From germline, CDR1 is SGHTS and CDR2 YDEGEE. CDR3 sequence reads: CASSSWGQGEQPQHF. The DNA of the CDR3 is TGTGCCAGCAGCTCCTGGGGACAGGGGGAACAGCCCCAGCATTTT.

V and J are TRBV28 and TRBJ2-3, with a weak D call TRBD1 (6 bases). Germline CDR1 MDHEN, CDR2 SYDVKM. The CDR3 totals 13 residues. Trimming left V 10 bases short and J 0 bases short, with 11 bases between. The CDR3 reads CATADSSTDTQYF. The CDR3 DNA reads as TGTGCCACCGCGGACAGTAGCACAGATACGCAGTATTTT. Looking up the rest from reference TRBV28 and TRBJ2-3 gives the full variable domain: DVKVTQSSRYLVKRTGEKVFLECVQDMDHENMFWYRQDPGLGLRLIYFSYDVKMKEKGDIPEGYSVSREKKERFSLILESASTNQTSMYLCATADSSTDTQYFGPGTRLTVL.

The chain couples TRBV4-3 to TRBJ2-1, with TRBD1 as a possible D gene (6 bases). The CDR3 loop spans 15 amino acids. The V end was cut by 0 bases, the J end by 3 bases, with 9 bases between. Germline V gene lookup returns CDR1 LGHNA and CDR2 YSLEER. The CDR3 protein is CASSQDQGSYNEQFF. The CDR3 bases are TGCGCCAGCAGCCAAGACCAGGGGAGCTACAATGAGCAGTTCTTC.

The chain joins TRBV7-2 to TRBJ2-1; tentatively, D is TRBD2 (5 bases). Germline CDR1 is SGHTA and CDR2 is FQGNSA. The CDR3 totals 13 residues. V dropped 6 bases and J dropped 3 bases, with 9 bases sitting between them. CDR3 nucleotides: TGTGCCAGCAGACCCCGGGACTACAATGAGCAGTTCTTC. This sequence encodes CASRPRDYNEQFF.

The genes are TRBV7-8 and TRBJ1-5; D might be TRBD1 (5 bases). Germline values: CDR1 SGHVS, CDR2 FQNEAQ. This CDR3 region has 14 residues. The V and J ends lost 5 bases and 4 bases respectively, with 12 bases between them. CDR3 loop: CASSPRDGNQPQHF. CDR3 coding DNA: TGTGCCAGCAGCCCACGGGACGGAAATCAGCCCCAGCATTTT.

This chain joins TRBV24-1 and TRBJ2-3; tentatively, D is TRBD1 or TRBD2 (5 bases each). The CDR3 extends over 16 amino acids. The V end was cut by 5 bases, the J end by 2 bases, with 16 bases between. Germline V lookup: CDR1 KGHDR, CDR2 SFDVKD. The CDR3 loop reads CATSGVGDPDTDTQYF. DNA for the CDR3: TGTGCCACCAGTGGCGTAGGGGACCCCGACACAGATACGCAGTATTTT.

This clone was seen only a few times. The V gene is TRBV9, the J gene TRBJ2-1; 11 positions match TRBD2. The CDR3 totals 16 residues. Germline CDR1 and CDR2: SGDLS and YYNGEE. V trimming: 1 base; J trimming: 4 bases; junction bases outside the gene matches: 4. CDR3 loop: CASSVSGLAVYNEQFF. Written as DNA, the CDR3 is TGTGCCAGCAGCGTATCGGGACTAGCGGTGTACAATGAGCAGTTCTTC.

This clone was picked up one time. The chain couples TRBV6-5 to TRBJ2-1; possibly TRBD2 for D (6 bases). The CDR3 extends over 12 amino acids. Germline CDR1 reads MNHEY; CDR2 reads SVGAGI. V was clipped by 6 bases and J by 9 bases, with 12 bases between them. The CDR3 region has the DNA TGTGCCAGCAGGAGAGGGGAGGCTGAGCAGTTCTTC. Translating it yields CASRRGEAEQFF.

The chain joins TRBV7-9 to TRBJ2-1, with 10 bases fitting TRBD2. Germline assignment: CDR1 SEHNR and CDR2 FQNEAQ (reference sequence). The junction had 16 bases not matched to a gene; V was cut back by 5 bases and J by 12 bases. The CDR3 sequence is 16 residues long. CDR3 region: CASSPVSSGRAGAQFF. The CDR3 coding sequence is TGTGCCAGCAGCCCCGTATCAAGCGGGAGGGCTGGAGCGCAGTTCTTC.

The CDR3 here is CASSLGTSGIETQYF. The CDR3 DNA follows: TGTGCCAGCAGCTTAGGTACTAGCGGGATTGAGACCCAGTACTTC. The gene calls are TRBV11-2 and TRBJ2-5; 10 bases align to TRBD2. J was trimmed by 5 bases and V by 1 base; bases with no gene match: 4. This CDR3 spans 15 amino acids. Germline V gene lookup returns CDR1 SGHAT and CDR2 FQNNGV.

The rearrangement uses TRBV19 and TRBJ2-7, with TRBD2 matching 9 bases. The length of the CDR3 is 14 residues. After removal of 7 bases from V and 6 bases from J, the junction contained 10 bases not matched to a gene. Germline assignment: CDR1 LNHDA and CDR2 SQIVND (reference sequence). CDR3 region: CASTPSGKGGEQYF. The CDR3 DNA sequence: TGTGCCAGTACCCCTAGCGGGAAAGGTGGCGAGCAGTACTTC.

This sequence joins TRBV4-3 and TRBJ1-1, with 9 bases aligning to TRBD1. Per germline, CDR1 LGHNA and CDR2 YSLEER. The CDR3 extends over 14 amino acids. The junction had 6 bases not matched to a gene; V was cut back by 5 bases and J by 5 bases. The CDR3 loop is CASSSRDRDTEAFF. CDR3 nucleotides: TGCGCCAGCAGCAGCCGGGACAGGGATACTGAAGCTTTCTTT.

This clone was seen more than once but under ten times. This chain uses TRBV6-4 with TRBJ2-1; TRBD2 aligns across 12 bases. V shed 3 bases, J shed 9 bases, and the junction held 3 bases outside the gene matches. This CDR3 comprises 14 residues. Germline CDR1 reads MRHNA; CDR2 reads SNTAGT. CDR3 in DNA: TGTGCCAGCAGTGATACTAGCGGGAGGCGTGAGCAGTTCTTC. It encodes CASSDTSGRREQFF.